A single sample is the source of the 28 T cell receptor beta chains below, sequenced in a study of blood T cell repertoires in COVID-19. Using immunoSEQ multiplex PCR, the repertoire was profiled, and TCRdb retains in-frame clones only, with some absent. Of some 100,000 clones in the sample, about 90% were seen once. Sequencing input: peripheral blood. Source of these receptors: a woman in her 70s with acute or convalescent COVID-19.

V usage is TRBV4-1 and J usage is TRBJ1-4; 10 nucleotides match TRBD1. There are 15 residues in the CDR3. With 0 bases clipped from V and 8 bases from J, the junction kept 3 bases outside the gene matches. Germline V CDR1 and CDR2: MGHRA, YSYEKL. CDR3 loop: CASSQDGTGDEKLFF. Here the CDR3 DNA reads TGCGCCAGCAGCCAAGATGGGACAGGGGACGAAAAACTGTTTTTT.

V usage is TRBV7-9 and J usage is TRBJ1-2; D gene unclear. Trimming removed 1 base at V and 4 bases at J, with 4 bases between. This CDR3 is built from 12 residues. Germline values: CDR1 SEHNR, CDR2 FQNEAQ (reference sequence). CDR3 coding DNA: TGTGCCAGCAGCTTAGAGAGCTATGGCTACACCTTC. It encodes CASSLESYGYTF.

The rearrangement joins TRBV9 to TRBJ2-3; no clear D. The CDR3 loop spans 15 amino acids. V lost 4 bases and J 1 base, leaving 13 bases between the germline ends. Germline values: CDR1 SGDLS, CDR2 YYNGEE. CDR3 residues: CASSPRVAGTDTQYF. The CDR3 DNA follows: TGTGCCAGCAGCCCGCGTGTGGCGGGCACAGATACGCAGTATTTT.

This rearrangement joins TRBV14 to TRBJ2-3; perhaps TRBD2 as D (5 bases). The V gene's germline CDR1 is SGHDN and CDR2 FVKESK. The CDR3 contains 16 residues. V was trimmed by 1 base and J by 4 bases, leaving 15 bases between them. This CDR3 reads CASSQVTGSSSDTQYF. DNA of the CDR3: TGTGCCAGCAGCCAAGTCACGGGGAGTAGTTCAGATACGCAGTATTTT.

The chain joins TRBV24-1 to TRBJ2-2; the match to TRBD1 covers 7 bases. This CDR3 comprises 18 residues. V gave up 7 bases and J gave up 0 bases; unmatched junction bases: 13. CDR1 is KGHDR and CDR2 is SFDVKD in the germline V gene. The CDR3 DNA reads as TGTGCCACCAGGGCACAGACTCCGGGACAGACGAACACCGGGGAGCTGTTTTTT. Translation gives CATRAQTPGQTNTGELFF.

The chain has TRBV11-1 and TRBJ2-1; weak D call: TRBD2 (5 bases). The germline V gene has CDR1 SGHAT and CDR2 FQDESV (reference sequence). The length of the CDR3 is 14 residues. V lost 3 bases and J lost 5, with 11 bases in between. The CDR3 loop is CASSFNGNHNEQFF. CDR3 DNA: TGTGCCAGCAGCTTTAACGGGAATCACAATGAGCAGTTCTTC.

The CDR3 DNA reads as TGTGCCAGCAGTTTTTCAGGGGGCTATAGCAATCAGCCCCAGCATTTT. Translated: CASSFSGGYSNQPQHF. The chain employs TRBV28 and TRBJ1-5, with 8 bases identical to TRBD1. The germline V gene encodes CDR1 MDHEN and CDR2 SYDVKM. The CDR3 totals 16 residues. J lost 0 bases, V lost 3 bases, and 4 bases had no gene match.

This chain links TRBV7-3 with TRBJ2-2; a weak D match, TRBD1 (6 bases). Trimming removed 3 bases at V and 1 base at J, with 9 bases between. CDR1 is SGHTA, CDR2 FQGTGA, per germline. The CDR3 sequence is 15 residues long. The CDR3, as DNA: TGTGCCAGCAGCTTGCAGACAGGGAACACCGGGGAGCTGTTTTTT. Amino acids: CASSLQTGNTGELFF. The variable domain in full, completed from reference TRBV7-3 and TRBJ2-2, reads GAGVSQTPSNKVTEKGKYVELRCDPISGHTALYWYRQSLGQGPEFLIYFQGTGAADDSGLPNDRFFAVRPEGSVSTLKIQRTERGDSAVYLCASSLQTGNTGELFFGEGSRLTVL.

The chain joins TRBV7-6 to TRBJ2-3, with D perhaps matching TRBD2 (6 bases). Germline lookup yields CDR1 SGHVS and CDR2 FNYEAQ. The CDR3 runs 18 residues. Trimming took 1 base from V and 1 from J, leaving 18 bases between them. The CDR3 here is CASSLVEFGRDGTDTQYF. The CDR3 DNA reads TGTGCCAGCAGCTTAGTCGAATTCGGGCGGGACGGCACAGATACGCAGTATTTT.

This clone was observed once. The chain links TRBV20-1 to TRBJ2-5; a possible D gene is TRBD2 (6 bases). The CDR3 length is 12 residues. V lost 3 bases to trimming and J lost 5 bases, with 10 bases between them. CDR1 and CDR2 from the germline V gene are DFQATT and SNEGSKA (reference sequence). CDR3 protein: CSASVTRETQYF. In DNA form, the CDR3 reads TGCAGTGCTAGTGTGACTAGGGAGACCCAGTACTTC.

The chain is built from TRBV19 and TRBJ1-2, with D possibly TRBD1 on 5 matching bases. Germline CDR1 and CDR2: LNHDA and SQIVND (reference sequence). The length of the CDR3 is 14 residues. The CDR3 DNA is TGTGCGGGATCTGGGGGGTCTTCTAACTATGGCTACACCTTC. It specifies CAGSGGSSNYGYTF.

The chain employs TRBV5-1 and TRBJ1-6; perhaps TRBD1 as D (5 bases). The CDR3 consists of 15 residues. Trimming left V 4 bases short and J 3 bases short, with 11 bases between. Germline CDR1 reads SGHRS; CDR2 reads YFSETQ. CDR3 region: CASSAQGDYNSPLHF. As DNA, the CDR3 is TGCGCCAGCAGCGCGCAGGGTGACTATAATTCACCCCTCCACTTT.

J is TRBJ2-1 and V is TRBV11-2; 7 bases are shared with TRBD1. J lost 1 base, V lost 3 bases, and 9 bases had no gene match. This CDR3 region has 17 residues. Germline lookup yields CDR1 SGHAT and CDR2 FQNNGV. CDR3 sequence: CASSFNVAGGSYNEQFF. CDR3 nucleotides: TGTGCCAGCAGCTTCAATGTGGCAGGGGGTTCCTACAATGAGCAGTTCTTC.

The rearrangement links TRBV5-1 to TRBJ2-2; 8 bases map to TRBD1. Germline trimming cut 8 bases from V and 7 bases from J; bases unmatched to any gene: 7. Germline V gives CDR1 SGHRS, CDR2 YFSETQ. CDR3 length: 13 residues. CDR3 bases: TGCGCCAGTAGGACAGGGAAGGACGGGGAGCTGTTTTTT. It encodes CASRTGKDGELFF. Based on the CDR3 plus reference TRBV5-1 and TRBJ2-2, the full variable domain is KAGVTQTPRYLIKTRGQQVTLSCSPISGHRSVSWYQQTPGQGLQFLFEYFSETQRNKGNFPGRFSGRQFSNSRSEMNVSTLELGDSALYLCASRTGKDGELFFGEGSRLTVL.

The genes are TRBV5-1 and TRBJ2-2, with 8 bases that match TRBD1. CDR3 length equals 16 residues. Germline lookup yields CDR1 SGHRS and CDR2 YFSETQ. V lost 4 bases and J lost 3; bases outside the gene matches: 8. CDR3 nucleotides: TGCGCCAGCAGCGGTCTCAGGGGGCAGGACACCGGGGAGCTGTTTTTT. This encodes CASSGLRGQDTGELFF.

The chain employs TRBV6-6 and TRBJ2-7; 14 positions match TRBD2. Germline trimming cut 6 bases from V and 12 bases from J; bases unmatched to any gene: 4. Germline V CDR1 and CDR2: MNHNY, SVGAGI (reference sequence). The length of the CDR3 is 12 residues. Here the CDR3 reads CASRGLAGGSYF. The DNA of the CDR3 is TGTGCCAGCAGAGGACTAGCGGGGGGTTCGTACTTC.

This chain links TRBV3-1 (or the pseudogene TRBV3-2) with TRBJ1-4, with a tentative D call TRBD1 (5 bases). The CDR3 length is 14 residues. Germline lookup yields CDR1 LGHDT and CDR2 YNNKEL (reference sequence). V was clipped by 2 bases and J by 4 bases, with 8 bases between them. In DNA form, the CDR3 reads TGTGCCAGCAGCCAACGGGGGGGTAATGAAAAACTGTTTTTT. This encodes CASSQRGGNEKLFF.

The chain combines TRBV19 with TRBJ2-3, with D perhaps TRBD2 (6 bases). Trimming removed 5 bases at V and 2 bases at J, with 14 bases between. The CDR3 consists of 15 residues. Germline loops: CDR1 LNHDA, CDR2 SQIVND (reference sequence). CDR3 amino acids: CASSVSGGNTDTQYF. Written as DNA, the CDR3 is TGTGCCAGTAGTGTTAGCGGAGGCAACACAGATACGCAGTATTTT.

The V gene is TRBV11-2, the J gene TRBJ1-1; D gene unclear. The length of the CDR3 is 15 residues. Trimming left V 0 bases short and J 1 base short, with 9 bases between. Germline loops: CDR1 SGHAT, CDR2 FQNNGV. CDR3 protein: CASSLERGPNTEAFF. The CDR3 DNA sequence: TGTGCCAGCAGCTTAGAACGGGGTCCGAACACTGAAGCTTTCTTT.

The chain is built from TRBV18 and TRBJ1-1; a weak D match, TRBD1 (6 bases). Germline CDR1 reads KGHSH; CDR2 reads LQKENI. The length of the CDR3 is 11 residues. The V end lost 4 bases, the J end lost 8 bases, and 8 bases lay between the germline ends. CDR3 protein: CASSLGQEAFF. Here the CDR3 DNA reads TGTGCCAGCTCACTTGGACAGGAAGCTTTCTTT.

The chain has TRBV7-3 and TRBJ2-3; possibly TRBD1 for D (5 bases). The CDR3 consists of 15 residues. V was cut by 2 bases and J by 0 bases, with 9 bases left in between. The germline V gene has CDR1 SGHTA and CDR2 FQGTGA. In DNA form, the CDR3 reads TGTGCCAGCAGCTTACAGGGCCTTAGCACAGATACGCAGTATTTT. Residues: CASSLQGLSTDTQYF.

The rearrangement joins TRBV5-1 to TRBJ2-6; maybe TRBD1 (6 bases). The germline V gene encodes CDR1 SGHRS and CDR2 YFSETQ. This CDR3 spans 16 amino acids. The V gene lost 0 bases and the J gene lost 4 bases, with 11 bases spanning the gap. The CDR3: CASSLASGVGANVLTF. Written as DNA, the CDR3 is TGCGCCAGCAGCTTGGCTTCAGGGGTCGGGGCCAACGTCCTGACTTTC.

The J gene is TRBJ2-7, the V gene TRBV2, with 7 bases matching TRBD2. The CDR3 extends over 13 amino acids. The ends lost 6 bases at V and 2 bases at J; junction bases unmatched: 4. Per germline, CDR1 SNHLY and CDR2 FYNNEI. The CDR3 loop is CASRGRGPYEQYF. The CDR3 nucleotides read TGTGCCAGCAGAGGGAGGGGTCCCTACGAGCAGTACTTC.

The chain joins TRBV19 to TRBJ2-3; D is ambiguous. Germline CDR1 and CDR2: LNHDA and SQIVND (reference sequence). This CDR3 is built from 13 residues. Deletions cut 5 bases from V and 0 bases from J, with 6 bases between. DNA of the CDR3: TGTGCCAGTAGTTTACTTAGCACAGATACGCAGTATTTT. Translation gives CASSLLSTDTQYF.

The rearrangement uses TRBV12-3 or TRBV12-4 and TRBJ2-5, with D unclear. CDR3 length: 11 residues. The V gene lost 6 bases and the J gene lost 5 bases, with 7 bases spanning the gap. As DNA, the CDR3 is TGTGCCAGCAGCCCCAGGGAGACCCAGTACTTC. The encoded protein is CASSPRETQYF.

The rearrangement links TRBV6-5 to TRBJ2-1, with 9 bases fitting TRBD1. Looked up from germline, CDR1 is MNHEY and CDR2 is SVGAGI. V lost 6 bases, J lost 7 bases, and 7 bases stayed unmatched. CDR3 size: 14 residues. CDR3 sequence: CASRPQTGGNEQFF. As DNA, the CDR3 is TGTGCCAGCAGACCCCAGACAGGGGGGAATGAGCAGTTCTTC.

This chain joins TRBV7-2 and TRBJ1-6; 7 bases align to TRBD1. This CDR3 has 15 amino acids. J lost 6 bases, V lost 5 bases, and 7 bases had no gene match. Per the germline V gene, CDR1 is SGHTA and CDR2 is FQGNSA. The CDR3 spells CASSLRGQINSPLHF. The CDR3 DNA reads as TGTGCCAGCAGCCTAAGGGGACAGATTAATTCACCCCTCCACTTT.

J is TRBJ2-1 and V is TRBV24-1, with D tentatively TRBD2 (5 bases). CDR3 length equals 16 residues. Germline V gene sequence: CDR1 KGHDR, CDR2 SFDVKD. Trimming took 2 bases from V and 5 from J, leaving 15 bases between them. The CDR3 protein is CATSDYGLSAHNEQFF. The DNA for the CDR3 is TGTGCCACCAGTGATTATGGACTGTCAGCCCACAATGAGCAGTTCTTC.